The T cell receptor (beta chain) described here comes from a study of CD8+CD57+ T cells in acquired aplastic anemia. Study overall: The sorted CD4+ and CD8+ cells yielded an average approximately 3.3 ug of DNA. Study-wide results and limits: The number of CD8+ CDR3 sequences shared by patients and controls was twenty-nine. Statistical testing detected no significant gap in CD8+ Simpson's diversity between patients and controls.

The template used for profiling TCR beta VDJ and CDR3 was genomic DNA. TCRdb itself ran the reads through MiXCR, one entry per CDR3 protein. The table includes over 150,000 distinct CDR3 sequences, over 50% detected once. This clonotype was counted at least ten times. Its antigen is undetermined. Previously, flow cytometry had revealed CD8+CD57+ cell expansion in the patients chosen for sequencing. When blood sampling took place, the patients had received no therapy. There are 15 residues in the CDR3. Unmatched junction bases numbered 6, after V lost 3 bases and J lost 8 bases. The genes are TRBV12-3 or TRBV12-4 and TRBJ1-6; 8 bases fit TRBD1. Input material: sorted CD4+, CD8+, or CD8+CD57+ T cells (not recorded which) from PBMCs. This TCR was sampled from a human donor with aplastic anemia. CDR3 residues: CASSLSGQGDSPLHF. CDR3 DNA sequence: TGTGCCAGCAGTTTGTCCGGACAGGGTGATTCACCCCTCCACTTT.